These 27 T cell receptor beta chains were all obtained from the same sample, sequenced in a study of OX40 agonist ivuxolimab in advanced cancers. The protocol was immunoSEQ multiplex PCR, while the TCRdb copy is restricted to in-frame clones and leaves out a portion. There are 40,000 to 55,000 clones in the sample; roughly 85% occur only once, and less than 3.5% lies in the top ten. The sample was CD4+ or CD8+ T cells sorted from blood, taken in a trial of the OX40 agonist ivuxolimab. These receptors were taken from an adult with an advanced solid tumor such as melanoma, head and neck, liver or kidney cancer.

The gene calls are TRBV5-1 and TRBJ1-2; no definite D call. Trimming shortened V by 5 bases and J by 3 bases, and 26 bases separated the two germline ends. This CDR3 has 18 amino acids. In germline, CDR1 is SGHRS, CDR2 YFSETQ. The CDR3, as DNA: TGCGCCAGCAGAGCTCATCTCCTACTGAGGCGGTCCCACTATGGCTACACCTTC. Its protein is CASRAHLLLRRSHYGYTF.

The chain combines TRBV7-9 with TRBJ1-1; a possible D gene is TRBD1 (5 bases). Germline values: CDR1 SEHNR, CDR2 FQNEAQ (reference sequence). This CDR3 comprises 12 residues. V dropped 5 bases and J dropped 11 bases, with 15 bases sitting between them. CDR3 loop: CASSGDGGKAFF. As DNA, the CDR3 is TGTGCCAGCAGCGGGGATGGGGGGAAGGCTTTCTTT. The full variable domain, with the rest looked up from reference TRBV7-9 and TRBJ1-1, is DTGVSQNPRHKITKRGQNVTFRCDPISEHNRLYWYRQTLGQGPEFLTYFQNEAQLEKSRLLSDRFSAERPKGSFSTLEIQRTEQGDSAMYLCASSGDGGKAFFGQGTRLTVV.

This clone was counted a single time. CDR3 residues: CASSLDWGQQYF. The CDR3 nucleotides read TGTGCCAGCAGCTTAGACTGGGGACAGCAGTACTTC. The V gene is TRBV7-9, the J gene TRBJ2-7, with D perhaps being TRBD1 or TRBD2 (5 bases each). The ends were cut back, 1 base at V and 8 bases at J, with 9 bases in the middle. CDR1 is SEHNR, CDR2 FQNEAQ, per germline (reference sequence). The CDR3 extends over 12 amino acids.

Here the CDR3 DNA reads TGTGCCAGCAGACCGTCCGGGACAGAAGATCAAGAGACCCAGTACTTC. Amino acids: CASRPSGTEDQETQYF. The chain combines TRBV28 with TRBJ2-5; the match to TRBD1 covers 7 bases. There are 16 residues in the CDR3. CDR1 is MDHEN and CDR2 is SYDVKM in the germline V gene. V shed 6 bases and J 2 bases; nucleotides not matched to a gene: 12.

Relative to its sample, this clone is medium-sized (0.01 to 0.1%). This chain uses TRBV28 with TRBJ2-7; tentative D call: TRBD2 (6 bases). The CDR3 extends over 15 amino acids. Germline V lookup: CDR1 MDHEN, CDR2 SYDVKM. V was pared by 4 bases and J by 2 bases, with 15 bases between. The CDR3 sequence: CASSSPGSGAYEQYF. CDR3 bases: TGTGCCAGCAGTTCCCCGGGTAGCGGAGCCTACGAGCAGTACTTC.

V is TRBV7-6 and J is TRBJ2-7; maybe TRBD1 (6 bases). Germline lookup yields CDR1 SGHVS and CDR2 FNYEAQ. This CDR3 has 16 amino acids. V gave up 2 bases and J gave up 5 bases, with 19 bases separating them. This CDR3 is CASSLRQDPTGDEQYF. CDR3 nucleotides: TGTGCCAGCAGCTTAAGACAGGACCCAACCGGGGACGAGCAGTACTTC.

The CDR3 coding sequence is TGTGCCAGCAGCCTGATAGCGGGGGCGCAGTATTTT. Amino acid sequence: CASSLIAGAQYF. The rearrangement joins TRBV27 to TRBJ2-3; TRBD2 matches 9 bases. This CDR3 spans 12 amino acids. J was trimmed by 10 bases and V by 6 bases; bases with no gene match: 5. Germline V gene sequence: CDR1 MNHEY, CDR2 SMNVEV (reference sequence).

The chain joins TRBV7-3 to TRBJ2-1, with D possibly matching TRBD1 (6 bases). This CDR3 comprises 20 residues. In germline, CDR1 is SGHTA, CDR2 FQGTGA. V was clipped by 5 bases and J by 0 bases, with 26 bases between them. The CDR3 bases are TGTGCCAGCAGCCTAGGGCAGGGGCTGCTCACTGCTAGCTCCTACAATGAGCAGTTCTTC. Translating gives CASSLGQGLLTASSYNEQFF.

This chain connects TRBV9 to TRBJ2-5; 11 nucleotides agree with TRBD2. CDR3 length: 19 residues. Unmatched junction bases numbered 12, after V lost 0 bases and J lost 2 bases. Germline CDR1 and CDR2: SGDLS and YYNGEE. DNA of the CDR3: TGTGCCAGCAGCGTAGCGCTAGCGGGGGGCCCTACGAATCAAGAGACCCAGTACTTC. This gives the protein CASSVALAGGPTNQETQYF.

The chain has TRBV6-5 and TRBJ2-7; no firm D call. V shed 5 bases and J shed 0 bases, with 11 bases lying between them. This CDR3 spans 14 amino acids. Germline V gene data show CDR1 as MNHEY and CDR2 as SVGAGI. Written as DNA, the CDR3 is TGTGCCAGCAGTATGACGGAGAGCTCCTACGAGCAGTACTTC. It yields the protein CASSMTESSYEQYF.

The chain employs TRBV9 and TRBJ2-2; no definite D call. The CDR3 runs to 14 residues. The V end lost 0 bases, the J end lost 1 base, and 4 bases lay between the germline ends. CDR1 is SGDLS, CDR2 YYNGEE, per germline. The CDR3: CASSVGGNTGELFF. The CDR3 DNA follows: TGTGCCAGCAGCGTAGGGGGGAACACCGGGGAGCTGTTTTTT. The full variable domain, in which reference TRBV9 and TRBJ2-2 provide the parts outside the CDR3, is DSGVTQTPKHLITATGQRVTLRCSPRSGDLSVYWYQQSLDQGLQFLIQYYNGEERAKGNILERFSAQQFPDLHSELNLSSLELGDSALYFCASSVGGNTGELFFGEGSRLTVL.

The CDR3 here is CASSRWTSLEQFF. In DNA, the CDR3 is TGTGCCAGCAGCCGATGGACTAGCCTGGAGCAGTTCTTC. The chain is built from TRBV14 and TRBJ2-1; 8 bases line up with TRBD2. V shed 4 bases, J shed 10 bases, and the junction held 6 bases outside the gene matches. Germline V CDR1 and CDR2: SGHDN, FVKESK. This CDR3 comprises 13 residues.

The chain carries TRBV7-6 and TRBJ2-3; possible D gene TRBD1, 7 bases. V shed 5 bases and J shed 1 base, with 10 bases lying between them. From germline, CDR1 is SGHVS and CDR2 FNYEAQ. The CDR3 contains 14 residues. The CDR3 region is CASSVRGGTDTQYF. The CDR3 DNA reads as TGTGCCAGCAGCGTCAGGGGGGGCACAGATACGCAGTATTTT.

V usage is TRBV7-6 and J usage is TRBJ2-5; D is unclear. This CDR3 spans 12 amino acids. Germline lookup yields CDR1 SGHVS and CDR2 FNYEAQ. V lost 2 bases to trimming and J lost 4 bases, with 5 bases between them. CDR3 nucleotides: TGTGCCAGCAGCTTATCCGGAGAGACCCAGTACTTC. Its translation: CASSLSGETQYF.

This clone has just one count. This chain links TRBV9 with TRBJ1-1; possibly TRBD1 for D (5 bases). This CDR3 has 13 amino acids. Per germline, CDR1 SGDLS and CDR2 YYNGEE. Trimming pared 2 bases from V and 1 base from J, leaving 6 bases between. The CDR3 protein is CASSVQGNTEAFF. The CDR3 nucleotides are TGTGCCAGCAGCGTGCAGGGGAACACTGAAGCTTTCTTT.

The chain employs TRBV9 and TRBJ1-1, with 8 bases that match TRBD1. From germline, CDR1 is SGDLS and CDR2 YYNGEE. The CDR3 has 17 amino acids. The V and J ends lost 2 bases and 2 bases, in that order; junction bases with no gene match: 11. CDR3 region: CASSVSDRVPPNTEAFF. CDR3 DNA: TGTGCCAGCAGCGTTTCGGACAGGGTCCCCCCAAACACTGAAGCTTTCTTT.

This clone has just a few counts. The rearrangement joins TRBV28 to TRBJ2-1; 7 nucleotides line up with TRBD2. The CDR3 is 17 amino acids. CDR1 and CDR2 (germline): MDHEN, SYDVKM. J lost 2 bases, V lost 2 bases, and 9 bases had no gene match. The CDR3 spells CASSLLPAGEAYNEQFF. The CDR3 nucleotides are TGTGCCAGCAGTTTACTTCCGGCGGGAGAGGCCTACAATGAGCAGTTCTTC.

The V and J genes are TRBV11-1 and TRBJ2-7; no clear D gene. Trimming left V 1 base short and J 0 bases short, with 10 bases between. CDR3 size: 15 residues. Germline lookup yields CDR1 SGHAT and CDR2 FQDESV (reference sequence). Here the CDR3 reads CASSLDPIPSYEQYF. In nucleotides, the CDR3 is TGTGCCAGCAGCTTAGATCCGATACCCTCCTACGAGCAGTACTTC.

This clone was observed a single time. V usage is TRBV2 and J usage is TRBJ2-3; 12 bases fit TRBD2. The germline V gene encodes CDR1 SNHLY and CDR2 FYNNEI. This CDR3 has 15 residues. With V trimmed by 6 bases and J by 4 bases, 5 bases remained unmatched. The CDR3 nucleotides read TGTGCCAGCAGGCGGACTAGCGGGAACTCAGATACGCAGTATTTT. It translates to CASRRTSGNSDTQYF.

The chain joins TRBV11-2 to TRBJ2-3; 8 bases agree with TRBD2. V trimming: 6 bases; J trimming: 1 base; junction bases outside the gene matches: 6. This CDR3 has 15 amino acids. Germline V gene sequence: CDR1 SGHAT, CDR2 FQNNGV. CDR3 in amino acids: CASSPRGGGTDTQYF. The CDR3 DNA reads TGTGCCAGCAGTCCCCGGGGGGGTGGCACAGATACGCAGTATTTT.

A note on this clone: One junction end disagrees with the germline gene, perhaps due to a read error. The chain is built from TRBV2 and TRBJ2-7; perhaps TRBD1 as D (5 bases). The CDR3 length is 15 residues. CDR1 SNHLY and CDR2 FYNNEI come from the germline V gene. CDR3 DNA: TGTGCCGGCAGTCCCACGAGGAACAGGTCCTACGAGCAGTACTTC. Protein: CAGSPTRNRSYEQYF.

The chain has TRBV5-5 and TRBJ2-7; maybe TRBD1 (6 bases). CDR1 is SGHKS, CDR2 YYEKEE, per germline (reference sequence). The CDR3 has 13 residues. The V gene lost 2 bases and the J gene lost 5 bases, with 11 bases spanning the gap. The CDR3 nucleotides read TGTGCCAGCAGCTTCCCGACAGGCCACGAGCAGTACTTC. Protein product: CASSFPTGHEQYF.

V is TRBV5-1 and J is TRBJ1-1; TRBD1 is a possible D gene (5 bases). The CDR3 length is 17 residues. Germline CDR1 and CDR2: SGHRS and YFSETQ. V lost 0 bases and J 2 bases, leaving 17 bases between the germline ends. The chain's CDR3 is CASSLAGGDWLNTEAFF. The CDR3 nucleotides read TGCGCCAGCAGCTTGGCCGGGGGGGATTGGTTAAACACTGAAGCTTTCTTT.

The chain uses TRBV18 and TRBJ1-2; D is uncertain. The germline CDR1 and CDR2 sequences are KGHSH and LQKENI. V lost 1 base and J 8 bases, leaving 14 bases between the germline ends. This CDR3 spans 14 amino acids. The CDR3: CASSPRGPPDGYTF. In DNA, the CDR3 is TGTGCCAGCTCACCACGCGGACCCCCGGACGGCTACACCTTC. Combining the CDR3 with reference TRBV18 and TRBJ1-2 gives the whole variable domain NAGVMQNPRHLVRRRGQEARLRCSPMKGHSHVYWYRQLPEEGLKFMVYLQKENIIDESGMPKERFSAEFPKEGPSILRIQQVVRGDSAAYFCASSPRGPPDGYTFGSGTRLTVV.

The chain combines TRBV28 with TRBJ1-2, with a possible D match to TRBD1 (5 bases). V shed 8 bases and J shed 5 bases, with 18 bases lying between them. CDR1 MDHEN and CDR2 SYDVKM come from the germline V gene. The CDR3 length is 14 residues. CDR3 loop: CASASQGRAYGYTF. The CDR3 region has the DNA TGTGCCAGCGCCTCTCAGGGCAGGGCATATGGCTACACCTTC.

The chain is built from TRBV6-1 and TRBJ2-5; 13 nucleotides match TRBD2. V gave up 5 bases and J gave up 11 bases; unmatched junction bases: 11. This CDR3 region has 15 residues. Germline-derived CDR1 and CDR2 are MNHNS and SASEGT. The CDR3 spells CASSLRTSGSQEQYF. CDR3 in DNA: TGTGCCAGCAGTCTCAGGACTAGCGGGAGTCAAGAGCAGTACTTC.

This clone was observed a few times. V usage is TRBV28 and J usage is TRBJ2-7; D is unclear. Trimming removed 6 bases from V and 3 bases from J, with 9 bases in between. The CDR3 has 12 amino acids. Germline loops: CDR1 MDHEN, CDR2 SYDVKM. CDR3 DNA sequence: TGTGCCAGCAGGAAGGAACTCTACGAGCAGTACTTC. Its protein is CASRKELYEQYF. The full variable domain, its missing parts supplied by reference TRBV28 and TRBJ2-7, is DVKVTQSSRYLVKRTGEKVFLECVQDMDHENMFWYRQDPGLGLRLIYFSYDVKMKEKGDIPEGYSVSREKKERFSLILESASTNQTSMYLCASRKELYEQYFGPGTRLTVT.